The subject of this entry is one T cell receptor beta chain. Its specificity is not known. The data belong to a study of cytomegalovirus exposure and HLA in healthy donors. J gave up 3 bases and V 5 bases, and 8 bases lay outside the gene matches. The CDR3 has 15 amino acids. Germline CDR1 and CDR2: MDHEN and SYDVKM. Points from the study as a whole: DRB1 had the most TCR associations and HLA-C the fewest, a later analysis found, with rates varying by HLA locus. Productive status was seen about 90% or about 30% of the time for most TCR beta V segments in an earlier analysis.

Primers included in the PCR were 60 Vbeta and 13 Jbeta primers. Libraries were prepared by immunoSEQ multiplex PCR; TCRdb keeps only in-frame clonotypes and omits some of them. Here the sample spans about 180,000 clones, 70% to 85% being singletons. The receptor's source is an older woman in good health and CMV-seropositive. The chain has TRBV28 and TRBJ2-7, with 9 bases identical to TRBD2. The material sequenced was PBMCs. In nucleotides, the CDR3 is TGTGCCAGCAGTCCCGCGGCTAGCGGGGACTACGAGCAGTACTTC. Protein: CASSPAASGDYEQYF.